The 17 T cell receptor beta chains below were found in one sample sequenced in a study of regulatory T cells in long-lasting Graves disease. Building of the TCR beta libraries involved iRepertoire HTBI primers and Arm-PCR of CDR3 regions. TCRdb called the multiplex PCR reads again in MiXCR, with one record for every CDR3 protein. The table shows roughly 400,000 distinct CDR3 sequences, with roughly a fifth occurring only once. Time point indicated: persistent/refractory GD, antithyroid drugs over 5 years with positive TRAb. After RNA was extracted from PBMCs, the TCR library was made from it. The material sequenced was peripheral blood mononuclear cells (PBMCs), taken when the disease was refractory, from a patient treated with antithyroid drugs. All receptors derive from a female donor with Graves disease.

The chain has TRBV4-2 and TRBJ2-2; tentatively, D is TRBD1 (6 bases). The CDR3 is 14 residues long. Germline V lookup: CDR1 LGHNA, CDR2 YNFKEQ. V lost 2 bases and J 8 bases, leaving 12 bases between the germline ends. CDR3 in amino acids: CASSQRQVAGELFF. CDR3 nucleotide sequence: TGTGCCAGCAGCCAAAGACAGGTTGCGGGGGAGCTGTTTTTT.

The chain employs TRBV9 and TRBJ1-2; D remains ambiguous. Trimming took off 0 bases at V and 5 bases at J, with 8 bases between the two ends. CDR3 length: 13 amino acids. Looked up from germline, CDR1 is SGDLS and CDR2 is YYNGEE. The CDR3 DNA sequence: TGTGCCAGCAGCGTAGAGGCAGAATATGGCTACACCTTC. It translates to CASSVEAEYGYTF. Based on the CDR3 plus reference TRBV9 and TRBJ1-2, the full variable domain is DSGVTQTPKHLITATGQRVTLRCSPRSGDLSVYWYQQSLDQGLQFLIQYYNGEERAKGNILERFSAQQFPDLHSELNLSSLELGDSALYFCASSVEAEYGYTFGSGTRLTVV.

This rearrangement joins TRBV5-4 to TRBJ2-2; 8 nucleotides line up with TRBD1. The CDR3 has 16 residues. The V segment lost 0 bases and the J segment 6 bases; nucleotides outside the gene matches: 7. Germline lookup yields CDR1 SGHNT and CDR2 YYREEE (reference sequence). CDR3 nucleotide sequence: TGTGCCAGCAGCTTGGCCAGTGACAGGGGACCCGGGGAGCTGTTTTTT. Translated: CASSLASDRGPGELFF.

This clonotype was observed a few times. V and J are TRBV27 and TRBJ2-2, with no clear D. The CDR3 has 15 residues. The germline V and J ends were trimmed by 0 bases and 4 bases, with 9 bases remaining between them. Germline V gene lookup returns CDR1 MNHEY and CDR2 SMNVEV (reference sequence). The CDR3 is CASSLSLGFTGELFF. The DNA for the CDR3 is TGTGCCAGCAGTTTATCCCTCGGGTTCACCGGGGAGCTGTTTTTT.

Many counts were recorded for this clonotype. The chain employs TRBV6-5 and TRBJ1-1; D not resolved. Trimming pared 0 bases from V and 0 bases from J, leaving 5 bases between. CDR3 size: 14 residues. Germline V CDR1 and CDR2: MNHEY, SVGAGI. The CDR3 DNA follows: TGTGCCAGCAGTTACTCAGGGATGAACACTGAAGCTTTCTTT. Translated: CASSYSGMNTEAFF.

Details on this clonotype: A read error may account for a junction end that differs from germline. This chain joins TRBV6-9 and TRBJ2-3, with a weak D call TRBD2 (6 bases). In germline, CDR1 is MNHGY, CDR2 SVAAGI. The CDR3 runs 13 residues. For the CDR3, the DNA is TGCGCCAGCGCCCGGGAGCCACTAGATACGCAGTATTTT. Its protein is CASAREPLDTQYF.

This clonotype came up many times. The chain combines TRBV11-1 with TRBJ2-2; a possible D gene is TRBD2 (6 bases). Germline lookup yields CDR1 SGHAT and CDR2 FQDESV (reference sequence). Trimming shortened V by 1 base and J by 5 bases, and 11 bases separated the two germline ends. The CDR3 length is 15 residues. DNA of the CDR3: TGTGCCAGCAGCTTAGAGAGCGGGCCTACCGGGGAGCTGTTTTTT. Amino acid sequence: CASSLESGPTGELFF.

This clonotype was seen many times. This chain uses TRBV10-3 with TRBJ2-7; 8 bases line up with TRBD1. CDR3 length: 15 residues. Unmatched junction bases numbered 11, after V lost 6 bases and J lost 4 bases. The V gene's germline CDR1 is ENHRY and CDR2 SYGVKD. CDR3 DNA sequence: TGTGCCATCAGCCTCGGTGGACAGGGTCTTTACGAGCAGTACTTC. Translating it yields CAISLGGQGLYEQYF.

Worth noting for this clonotype: A read error may be the cause here, since a much bigger clone is one base away. The V and J genes are TRBV6-1 and TRBJ2-7; tentatively, D is TRBD1 or TRBD2 (5 bases each). Looked up from germline, CDR1 is MNHNS and CDR2 is SASEGT. The CDR3 runs to 14 residues. The V and J ends lost 5 bases and 2 bases respectively, with 13 bases between them. The CDR3 DNA follows: TGTGCCAGCAGTACAACGGGACGGCCCTACGAGCAGTACTTC. Its translation is CASSTTGRPYEQYF.

This clonotype was found a few times. Given a much more abundant clone one base away, this may be a read error. In this CDR3 the conserved last residue, phenylalanine or tryptophan, is missing, so a read error is likely. The CDR3 region is CASSLGTGVEKLFS. The CDR3 DNA reads as TGTGCCAGCAGTTTAGGGACAGGGGTAGAAAAACTGTTTTCT. The genes are TRBV28 and TRBJ1-4, with 10 bases fitting TRBD1. CDR1 and CDR2 (germline): MDHEN, SYDVKM. CDR3 length: 14 residues. V was pared by 2 bases and J by 8 bases, with 2 bases of the junction left unmatched.

The CDR3 coding sequence is TGTGCCAGCAACGACAGATACACCGGGGAGCTGTTTTTT. Translation: CASNDRYTGELFF. The rearrangement uses TRBV6-1 and TRBJ2-2; tentatively, D is TRBD1 (5 bases). V lost 7 bases and J lost 3, with 9 bases in between. The CDR3 spans 13 residues. Germline V CDR1 and CDR2: MNHNS, SASEGT.

Ten or more counts support this clonotype. The chain has TRBV6-1 and TRBJ2-7, with D perhaps matching TRBD1 (5 bases). V was trimmed by 2 bases and J by 2 bases, leaving 22 bases between them. This CDR3 is 18 amino acids long. Per the germline V gene, CDR1 is MNHNS and CDR2 is SASEGT. This CDR3 reads CASSEWVTGASPPYEQYF. In DNA, the CDR3 is TGTGCCAGCAGTGAATGGGTCACAGGTGCCTCACCTCCCTACGAGCAGTACTTC.

There are a few counts of this clonotype. The rearrangement uses TRBV30 and TRBJ1-5; D gene uncertain. V was trimmed by 3 bases and J by 3 bases, leaving 15 bases between them. The CDR3 is 15 amino acids. Germline values: CDR1 GTSNPN, CDR2 SVGIG (reference sequence). In nucleotides, the CDR3 is TGTGCCTGGAGGTTAAAGGAAAGGAACAATCAGCCCCAGCATTTT. It yields the protein CAWRLKERNNQPQHF. Filled out from reference TRBV30 and TRBJ1-5, the complete variable domain reads SQTIHQWPATLVQPVGSPLSLECTVEGTSNPNLYWYRQAAGRGLQLLFYSVGIGQISSEVPQNLSASRPQDRQFILSSKKLLLSDSGFYLCAWRLKERNNQPQHFGDGTRLSIL.

The chain recombines TRBV27 with TRBJ2-1; no clear D. V was clipped by 10 bases and J by 2 bases, with 18 bases between them. Per germline, CDR1 MNHEY and CDR2 SMNVEV (reference sequence). The CDR3 contains 15 residues. Here the CDR3 reads CATSWGSRTYNEQFF. CDR3 bases: TGTGCCACCTCCTGGGGTAGCCGGACCTACAATGAGCAGTTCTTC.

This clonotype was seen at least ten times. The chain employs TRBV6-2 or TRBV6-3 and TRBJ2-5; D is unclear. There are 11 residues in the CDR3. With 4 bases removed from V and 7 bases from J, the gap between germline ends came to 7 bases. In germline, CDR1 is MNHEY, CDR2 SVGEGT. The CDR3 spells CASSSTVTQYF. The CDR3 DNA reads TGTGCCAGCAGTTCTACGGTGACCCAGTACTTC.

This clonotype was recorded many times. The chain carries TRBV12-3 or TRBV12-4 and TRBJ2-7; possibly TRBD2 for D (6 bases). This CDR3 spans 13 amino acids. V gave up 8 bases and J gave up 4 bases, with 15 bases separating them. CDR3 amino acids: CASYGGTSYEQYF. CDR3 sequence (DNA): TGTGCCAGCTACGGCGGGACCTCTTACGAGCAGTACTTC.

This clonotype was counted only a few times. The chain couples TRBV29-1 to TRBJ1-1; no clear D. The CDR3 consists of 10 residues. The V end lost 3 bases, the J end lost 11 bases, and 10 bases lay between the germline ends. Germline values: CDR1 SQVTM, CDR2 ANQGSEA. The CDR3, as DNA: TGCAGCGTTGAGAGTCCGGAGGCTTTCTTT. This encodes CSVESPEAFF.